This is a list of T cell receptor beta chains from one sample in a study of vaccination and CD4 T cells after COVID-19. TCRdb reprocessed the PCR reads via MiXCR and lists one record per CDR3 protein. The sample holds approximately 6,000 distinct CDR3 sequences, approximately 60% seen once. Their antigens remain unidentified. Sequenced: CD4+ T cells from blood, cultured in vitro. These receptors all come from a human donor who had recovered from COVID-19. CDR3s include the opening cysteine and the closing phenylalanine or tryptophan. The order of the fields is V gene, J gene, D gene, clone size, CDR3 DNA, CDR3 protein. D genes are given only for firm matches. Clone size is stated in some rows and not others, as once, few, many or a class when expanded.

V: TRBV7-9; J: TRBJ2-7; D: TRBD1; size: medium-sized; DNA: TGTGCCAGCAGCTTTGTCACAGGGGTCGAGCAGTACTTC; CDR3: CASSFVTGVEQYF
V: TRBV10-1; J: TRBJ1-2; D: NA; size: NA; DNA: TGCGCCAGCAGGGGACGGCTGAATGGCTACACCTTC; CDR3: CASRGRLNGYTF
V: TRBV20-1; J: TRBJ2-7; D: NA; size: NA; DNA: TGCAGTGCACCCTCACCCGGGACGGCCAGCTCCTACGAGCAGTACTTC; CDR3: CSAPSPGTASSYEQYF
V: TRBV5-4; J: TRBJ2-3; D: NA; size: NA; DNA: TGTGCCAGCAGCTTGGAGGTCGCAGATACGCAGTATTTT; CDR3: CASSLEVADTQYF
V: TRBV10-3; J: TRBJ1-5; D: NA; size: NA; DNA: TGTGCCATCAGTGAGGATTGGGCTTCCAGCAATCAGCCCCAGCATTTT; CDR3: CAISEDWASSNQPQHF
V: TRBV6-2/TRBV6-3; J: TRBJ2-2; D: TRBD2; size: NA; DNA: TGTGCCAGCAGGCCCACTGGACTAGCGCGGTCAGGGGGGGAGCTGTTTTTT; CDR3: CASRPTGLARSGGELFF
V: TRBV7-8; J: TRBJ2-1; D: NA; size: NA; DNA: TGTGCCAGCAGTTCCGATTTAGAGCAGTTCTTC; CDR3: CASSSDLEQFF
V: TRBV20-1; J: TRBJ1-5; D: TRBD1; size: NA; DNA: TGCAGTGCTAGAGATGGGCAGGGGGCTCAGAAACAGCCCCAGCATTTT; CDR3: CSARDGQGAQKQPQHF
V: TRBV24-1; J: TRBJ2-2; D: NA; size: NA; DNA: TGTGCCACCAGTGAGGGTCGTACAGGGCGGGGGACCGGGGAGCTGTTTTTT; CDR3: CATSEGRTGRGTGELFF
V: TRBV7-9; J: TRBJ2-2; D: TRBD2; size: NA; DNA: TGTGCCAGCAGCTTAAATGCGGGGGGGCCGACCGGGGAGCTGTTTTTT; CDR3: CASSLNAGGPTGELFF
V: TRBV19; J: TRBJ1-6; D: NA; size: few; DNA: TGTGCCAGTAGTGCCCGGGACCCCCCTCGCTACGATTCACCCCTCCACTTT; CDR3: CASSARDPPRYDSPLHF
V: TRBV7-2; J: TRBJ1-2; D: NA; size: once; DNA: TGTGCCAGCAGCCCCCTTTATCTAGAGGACAACTATGGCTACACCTTC; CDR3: CASSPLYLEDNYGYTF
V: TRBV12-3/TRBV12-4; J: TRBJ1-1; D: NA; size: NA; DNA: TGTGCCAGCAGTTTGGGGCAGGCGAACACTGAAGCTTTCTTT; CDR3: CASSLGQANTEAFF
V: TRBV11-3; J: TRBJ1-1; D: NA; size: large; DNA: TGTGCCAGCACCCCAGCCCCGGTGTTCTACACTGAAGCTTTCTTT; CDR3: CASTPAPVFYTEAFF
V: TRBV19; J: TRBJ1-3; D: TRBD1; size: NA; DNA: TGTGCCAGTAGTACATCAGGGGGCGAAGGAAACACCATATATTTT; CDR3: CASSTSGGEGNTIYF
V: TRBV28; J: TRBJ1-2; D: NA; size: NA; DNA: TGTGCCAGCAGTTCCCTCTCGCGGAGCTATGGCTACACCTTC; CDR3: CASSSLSRSYGYTF
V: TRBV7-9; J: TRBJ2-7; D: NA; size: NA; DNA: TGTGCCAGCAGCTTAGCGGGAGGAACCTACGAGCAGTACTTC; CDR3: CASSLAGGTYEQYF
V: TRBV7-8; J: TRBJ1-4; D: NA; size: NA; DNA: TGTGCCAGCAGCTTAGGGGGTGGGGATGAAAAACTGTTTTTT; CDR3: CASSLGGGDEKLFF
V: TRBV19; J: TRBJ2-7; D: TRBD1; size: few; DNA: TGTGCCAGTAGTGGGGGACCGGACAGGGGGGAGCAGTACTTC; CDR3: CASSGGPDRGEQYF
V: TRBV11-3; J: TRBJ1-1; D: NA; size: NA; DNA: TGTGCCAGCAGCTTAGATTCGTGGGGGGCGGCTAACACTGAAGCTTTCTTT; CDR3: CASSLDSWGAANTEAFF
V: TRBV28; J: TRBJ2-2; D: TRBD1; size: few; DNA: TGTGCCAGCAGTTCGACAGGGGAGCGGGTCACCGGGGAGCTGTTTTTT; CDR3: CASSSTGERVTGELFF
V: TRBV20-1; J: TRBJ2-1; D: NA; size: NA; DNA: TGCAGTGCTAGAGATCCTAGACAGATCCTTAATGAGCAGTTCTTC; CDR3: CSARDPRQILNEQFF
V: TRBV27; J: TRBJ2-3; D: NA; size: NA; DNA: TGTGCCAGCAGTTTATTCAACCTTCCACGCACAGATACGCAGTATTTT; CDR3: CASSLFNLPRTDTQYF
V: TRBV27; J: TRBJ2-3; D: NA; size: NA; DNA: TGTGCCAGCAGTACCTACAAAGCCTCTAGCACAGATACGCAGTATTTT; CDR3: CASSTYKASSTDTQYF
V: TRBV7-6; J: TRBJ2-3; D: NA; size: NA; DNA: TGTGCCAGCAGCGAGTGGGGGGCGCCGGCCCCTGGGTCAAGCACAGATACGCAGTATTTT; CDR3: CASSEWGAPAPGSSTDTQYF
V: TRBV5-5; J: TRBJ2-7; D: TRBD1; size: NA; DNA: TGTGCCAGCAGCTTCACCCCTAGGGGGCCCCTCTACGAGCAGTACTTC; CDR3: CASSFTPRGPLYEQYF
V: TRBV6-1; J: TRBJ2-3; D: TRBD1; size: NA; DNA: TGTGCCAGCAGTGTACGTCGGACAGGCTACACAGATACGCAGTATTTT; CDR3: CASSVRRTGYTDTQYF
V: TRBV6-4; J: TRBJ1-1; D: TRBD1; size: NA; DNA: TGTGCCAGCAGGGCCTCAGGGACAGGCACTGAAGCTTTCTTT; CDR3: CASRASGTGTEAFF
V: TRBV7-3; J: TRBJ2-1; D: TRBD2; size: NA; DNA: TGTGCCAGCGCTAGCGGCAACTACAATGAGCAGTTCTTC; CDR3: CASASGNYNEQFF
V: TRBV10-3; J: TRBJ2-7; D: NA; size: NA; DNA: TGTGCCATCACGGTGTCATGGCAGTACTTC; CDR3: CAITVSWQYF
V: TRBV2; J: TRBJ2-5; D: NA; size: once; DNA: TGTGCCAGCAGCGGGACGGATAAAGAGACCCAGTACTTC; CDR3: CASSGTDKETQYF
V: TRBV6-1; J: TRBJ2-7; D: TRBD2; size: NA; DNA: TGTGCCAGCGGGAGGGATAGCGCGGGATACGAGCAGTACTTC; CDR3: CASGRDSAGYEQYF
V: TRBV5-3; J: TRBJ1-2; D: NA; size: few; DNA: TGTGCCAGCCGTCCGGACGATAACTATGGCTACACCTTC; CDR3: CASRPDDNYGYTF
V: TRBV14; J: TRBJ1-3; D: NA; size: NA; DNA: TGTGCCAGCAGCCAAGATCCCCCCAGGGCTGGAAACACCATATATTTT; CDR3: CASSQDPPRAGNTIYF
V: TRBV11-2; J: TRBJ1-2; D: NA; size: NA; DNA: TGTGCCAGCAGCTTATCAGACTATGGCTACACCTTC; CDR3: CASSLSDYGYTF
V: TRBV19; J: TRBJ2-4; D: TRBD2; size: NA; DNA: TGTGCCAGTACCCCTAGCGGGAGGGCTAGTCGAAACATTCAGTACTTC; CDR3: CASTPSGRASRNIQYF
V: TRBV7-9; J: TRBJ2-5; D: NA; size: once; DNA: TGTGCCACCGATGTAGGGGAGACCCAGTACTTC; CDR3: CATDVGETQYF
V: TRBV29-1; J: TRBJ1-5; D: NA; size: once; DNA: TGCAGCGCCCAAACAGCGGATCAGCCCCAGCATTTT; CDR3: CSAQTADQPQHF
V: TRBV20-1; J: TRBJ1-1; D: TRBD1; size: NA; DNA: TGCAGTGCGAGGGGGCGCTTGGGCACTGAAGCTTTCTTT; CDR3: CSARGRLGTEAFF
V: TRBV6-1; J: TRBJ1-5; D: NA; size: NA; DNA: TGTGCCAGCAGTCCATTGGTTAACGGTAATCAGCCCCAGCATTTT; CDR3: CASSPLVNGNQPQHF
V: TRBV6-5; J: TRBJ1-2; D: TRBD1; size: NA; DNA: TGTGCCGGCAGTTGGACAGGGGGCGGCGGCTACACCTTC; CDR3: CAGSWTGGGGYTF
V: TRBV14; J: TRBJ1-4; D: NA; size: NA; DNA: TGTGCCAGCAGCCAAAGGACAATTCACAGGGACACTAATGAAAAACTGTTTTTT; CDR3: CASSQRTIHRDTNEKLFF
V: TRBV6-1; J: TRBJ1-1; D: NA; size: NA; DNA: TGTGCCAGCAACCAATGGGCCCTGAACACTGAAGCTTTCTTT; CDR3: CASNQWALNTEAFF
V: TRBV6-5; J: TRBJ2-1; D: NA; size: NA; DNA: TGTGCCACCACGTTACTGTTCGGCCTGGCTGAGCAGTTCTTC; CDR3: CATTLLFGLAEQFF
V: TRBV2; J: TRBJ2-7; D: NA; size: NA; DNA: TGTGCCAGCAGTCCCCAGGGGTACGAGCAGTACTTC; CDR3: CASSPQGYEQYF
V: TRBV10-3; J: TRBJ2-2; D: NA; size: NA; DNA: TGTGCCATCAGTGAGTCGAGGGCGGGACAGAACACCGGGGAGCTGTTTTTT; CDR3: CAISESRAGQNTGELFF
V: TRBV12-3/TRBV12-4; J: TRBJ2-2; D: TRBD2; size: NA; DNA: TGTGCCAGCAGTTTAGTGGGAGGGGACACCGGGGAGCTGTTTTTT; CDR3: CASSLVGGDTGELFF
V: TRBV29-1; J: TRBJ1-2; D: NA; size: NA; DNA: TGCAGCGTTGCTAGCGACAGCTTTAACTATGGCTACACCTTC; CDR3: CSVASDSFNYGYTF